This T cell receptor beta chain came from a study of cytomegalovirus exposure and HLA in healthy donors. Study overall: Ancestry clustering placed more than 65% of roughly 400 genotyped donors in the Caucasian-associated cluster. Study-wide results and limits: Segments of the TCR beta V type were, in most cases, productive about 87% or about 30% of the time in an earlier analysis.

Germline CDR1 and CDR2: SNHLY and FYNNEI. Between the trimmed V and J ends, which lost 7 bases and 5 bases, there was a span of 9 bases. The CDR3 extends over 11 amino acids. Note on this clone: Its antigen is unidentified.

Amplification used 60 Vbeta primers and 13 Jbeta primers. As processed by the authors: In a later analysis, of tens of millions of unique beta chains, 9 million to 11 million appeared in at least two donors. The protocol was immunoSEQ multiplex PCR, while the TCRdb copy is restricted to in-frame clones and leaves out a portion. The DNA gave D and trimming, while V, J and clone size come from that table. This sample yields under 130,000 clones, of which around 73% are seen a single time; 1.3% belongs to the top ten. The sequence came from a man under 40 in good health and CMV-seronegative. Sequencing input: PBMCs. This chain uses TRBV2 with TRBJ2-7; D remains unclear. The CDR3 here is CASTWSHEQYF. CDR3 nucleotide sequence: TGTGCCAGCACCTGGAGCCACGAGCAGTACTTC.